These T cell receptor beta chains were read from a single sample in a study of blood T cell repertoires in COVID-19. TCRdb's table, derived via immunoSEQ multiplex PCR, lists solely in-frame clones and lacks some. The sample has roughly 290,000 clones, around 90% seen once. The material sequenced was peripheral blood. The origin of the receptors is a woman in her thirties with COVID-19, enrolled during active disease. CDR3s include the opening cysteine and the closing phenylalanine or tryptophan. D genes are given only for firm matches. Only some rows state a clone size, as once, few, many or a class for expanded clones.

v_call	j_call	clone_size	d_call	cdr3_nt	cdr3_aa
TRBV9	TRBJ1-6	NA	NA	TGTGCCAGCAGCGTAGAAGAGGCCAGGGGAAGTTCACCCCTCCACTTT	CASSVEEARGSSPLHF
TRBV11-2	TRBJ1-1	NA	NA	TGTGCCAGCATCCCAATCGGGCGGGCAGGCGAAGCTTTCTTT	CASIPIGRAGEAFF
TRBV19	TRBJ1-2	once	NA	TGTGCCAGTTTAGGGGAGGATGGCTACACCTTC	CASLGEDGYTF
TRBV6-1	TRBJ1-1	NA	NA	TGTGCCAGCAGTGAATGGGGAAGACAGGCGGACTTTGAAGCTTTCTTT	CASSEWGRQADFEAFF
TRBV9	TRBJ2-2	NA	NA	TGTGCCAGCAGTCGCGCGCCGAACACCGGGGAGCTGTTTTTT	CASSRAPNTGELFF
TRBV4-1	TRBJ1-4	NA	NA	TGCGCCAGCAGCCAAGGGGGGGGACGCGGGAATGAAAAACTGTTTTTT	CASSQGGGRGNEKLFF
TRBV11-2	TRBJ2-7	NA	NA	TGTGCCAGCAGCTTAACGGGAGTAGCCTACGAGCAGTACTTC	CASSLTGVAYEQYF
TRBV9	TRBJ1-1	NA	NA	TGTGCCAGCAGCAGAGGGGGTAACACTGAAGCTTTCTTT	CASSRGGNTEAFF
TRBV7-3	TRBJ2-1	NA	TRBD2	TGTGCCAGCAGCTTTGGGGCCGGGACTAGCGGGAGGGGATTCAATGAGCAGTTCTTC	CASSFGAGTSGRGFNEQFF
TRBV28	TRBJ1-5	NA	NA	TGTGCCAGCAGTCCCACGACAGGTTTAGACAATCAGCCCCAGCATTTT	CASSPTTGLDNQPQHF
TRBV7-9	TRBJ2-2	NA	TRBD2	TGTGCCAGCAGCTTAGAAAGACTAGCGGGATACACCGGGGAGCTGTTTTTT	CASSLERLAGYTGELFF
TRBV7-3	TRBJ1-3	NA	NA	TGTGCCAGCAGCCCTGAGGGCGTGGGCCCTGGAAACACCATATATTTT	CASSPEGVGPGNTIYF
TRBV9	TRBJ2-2	once	TRBD2	TGTGCCAGCAGGTCTCCGGGACTAGCGGGAATGGGCGCCGGGGAGCTGTTTTTT	CASRSPGLAGMGAGELFF
TRBV5-6	TRBJ2-1	NA	TRBD1	TGTGCCAGCAGCCCGTCCGGGACAGGCTCCTACAATGAGCAGTTCTTC	CASSPSGTGSYNEQFF
TRBV30	TRBJ1-2	NA	NA	TGTGCCTGGCAAACTTACTATGGCTACACCTTC	CAWQTYYGYTF
TRBV9	TRBJ2-2	NA	NA	TGTGCCAGCAGCGCCACTTCATATGGCGGGGAGCTGTTTTTT	CASSATSYGGELFF
TRBV28	TRBJ1-2	once	TRBD1	TGTGCCAGCAGCCCCTCTGGGACAGGTGGATATGGCTACACCTTC	CASSPSGTGGYGYTF
TRBV2	TRBJ1-3	NA	NA	TGTGCCACCTTACCCCTAAGCGGCTCTGGAAACACCATATATTTT	CATLPLSGSGNTIYF
TRBV3-1/TRBV3-2	TRBJ2-2	once	NA	TGTGCCAGCAGCCAAGATATGGAGACAGCGAACACCGGGGAGCTGTTTTTT	CASSQDMETANTGELFF
TRBV10-3	TRBJ1-1	NA	NA	TGTGCCATCAGCCGGACGGGGGAGGATACTGAAGCTTTCTTT	CAISRTGEDTEAFF
TRBV2	TRBJ2-7	NA	TRBD2	TGTACCAGCAGTGAGGCGGGAGGCCGTATCGGCGAGCAGTACTTC	CTSSEAGGRIGEQYF
TRBV29-1	TRBJ1-1	NA	NA	TGCAGCGTCGCTGGACAGCCGATGAACACTGAAGCTTTCTTT	CSVAGQPMNTEAFF
TRBV9	TRBJ2-7	NA	TRBD2	TGTGCCAGCAGCGCCGGGACTAGCGGGTCCCCCCACGAGCAGTACTTC	CASSAGTSGSPHEQYF
TRBV28	TRBJ2-5	NA	NA	TGTGCCAGCAGTTTTGGGAGAGGGGGGGCTCCACAAGAGACCCAGTACTTC	CASSFGRGGAPQETQYF
TRBV2	TRBJ2-7	NA	TRBD2	TGTGCCAGCAGTGCTAGCGCTAGCGGTATATACGAGCAGTACTTC	CASSASASGIYEQYF
TRBV28	TRBJ1-2	NA	TRBD1	TGTGCCAGCAGTCCCACAGGGGGGCCGACTCACCACACCTTC	CASSPTGGPTHHTF
TRBV30	TRBJ1-6	many	TRBD1	TGTGCCTGGAGTCGCCCTGACAGGGAGAATTCACCCCTCCACTTT	CAWSRPDRENSPLHF
TRBV11-2	TRBJ1-3	NA	NA	TGTGCCAGCAGCTCCACCCCTCGAGTCTCTGGAAACACCATATATTTT	CASSSTPRVSGNTIYF
TRBV19	TRBJ1-5	NA	TRBD1	TGTGCCAGTAGTATTTATCTTGACAGGGGGGTTGGCAATCAGCCCCAGCATTTT	CASSIYLDRGVGNQPQHF
TRBV28	TRBJ2-5	once	NA	TGTGCCAGCAGTTTAAGTCTGGACACGGCACAAGAGACCCAGTACTTC	CASSLSLDTAQETQYF
TRBV28	TRBJ1-2	NA	NA	TGTGCCAGCAGTCCTGGGCCTCGCTTACGAGTTGGCTACACCTTC	CASSPGPRLRVGYTF
TRBV28	TRBJ2-2	NA	TRBD2	TGTGCCAGCAGTTTATGGTTAGCGGGGAACACCGGGGAGCTGTTTTTT	CASSLWLAGNTGELFF
TRBV9	TRBJ1-3	few	NA	TGTGCCAGCAGCGTAGGTGCGGGGGGCGCATTCGGAAACACCATATATTTT	CASSVGAGGAFGNTIYF
TRBV28	TRBJ1-2	NA	TRBD1	TGTGCCAGCTTCGACAGGGTCTATGGCTACACCTTC	CASFDRVYGYTF
TRBV4-2	TRBJ2-7	NA	TRBD2	TGTGCCAGCAGCCAAGGGACTAGCGGGACCGAGCAGTACTTC	CASSQGTSGTEQYF
TRBV6-2/TRBV6-3	TRBJ1-5	NA	TRBD1	TGTGCCAGCAGTTATGTACGGGACAGCAGCAATCAGCCCCAGCATTTT	CASSYVRDSSNQPQHF
TRBV5-6	TRBJ2-7	NA	TRBD1	TGTGCCAGCAGCTCTGGTACAGGGGGCCCCTTGCCTTACGAGCAGTACTTC	CASSSGTGGPLPYEQYF
TRBV3-1/TRBV3-2	TRBJ2-7	once	NA	TGTGCCAGCAGCCAAGCTCGGGGGAAGTACTTC	CASSQARGKYF
TRBV28	TRBJ2-1	NA	NA	TGTGCCAGCAGTTTAAGGGACTGGCCTTACAATGAGCAGTTCTTC	CASSLRDWPYNEQFF
TRBV9	TRBJ1-1	NA	NA	TGTGCCAGCAACCCAGGGGCCGATATGAACACTGAAGCTTTCTTT	CASNPGADMNTEAFF
TRBV2	TRBJ2-2	NA	TRBD1	TGTGCCAGCAGTGTCGTGACAGGGCGGACCGGGGAGCTGTTTTTT	CASSVVTGRTGELFF